This T cell receptor beta chain was recovered during a study of a mutant IDH1 vaccine in newly diagnosed glioma. At the level of the study: With temozolomide cycles, or 4-6 weeks after radiotherapy alone, vaccination was started. Patients' prior therapy spanned radiotherapy, temozolomide, or both; most underwent both.

Sequencing was performed with immunoSEQ multiplex PCR; in TCRdb, only in-frame clones are kept and a portion is missing. This table holds about 32,000 clones, around 82% found once. The time point was: week 35, safety follow-up. With topical imiquimod, each dose of the vaccine consisted of 300 ug of mutant IDH1 20-mer peptide. The patients were given eight vaccinations, one each in weeks 1, 3, 5, 7, 11, 15, 19 and 23. V shed 3 bases and J 6 bases; nucleotides not matched to a gene: 2. There are 13 residues in the CDR3. Germline V CDR1 and CDR2: MGHRA, YSYEKL. A remark on this clone: What it recognizes is unknown.

The clonotype comes from a woman in her thirties or forties with glioma. The chain recombines TRBV4-1 with TRBJ1-2, with 9 bases fitting TRBD1. The specimen comprised PBMCs, sampled from a glioma patient whose treatment included an IDH1 peptide vaccine. CDR3 sequence: CASSHRTGDGYTF. DNA for the CDR3: TGCGCCAGCAGCCACCGGACAGGGGATGGCTACACCTTC.